These 12 T cell receptor beta chains were sequenced from one sample in a study of cytomegalovirus exposure and HLA in healthy donors. This table comes from immunoSEQ multiplex PCR, and its TCRdb copy is limited to in-frame clones, with some not included. The sample includes tens of thousands of clones, just under 95% seen only once; the top ten take about 4.2%. Sequencing input: PBMCs. These receptors all come from a man in his late teens or twenties in good health and CMV-seropositive.

The chain uses TRBV6-5 and TRBJ2-7; possible D gene TRBD1, 6 bases. V was cut by 0 bases and J by 3 bases, with 9 bases left in between. Germline CDR1 MNHEY, CDR2 SVGAGI. The CDR3 is 14 amino acids. As DNA, the CDR3 is TGTGCCAGCAGTTACTCGAGGGACAACTACGAGCAGTACTTC. It yields the protein CASSYSRDNYEQYF.

This chain links TRBV7-8 with TRBJ2-1; D perhaps matches TRBD2 (6 bases). CDR1 SGHVS and CDR2 FQNEAQ come from the germline V gene. The V end lost 1 base, the J end lost 12 bases, and 10 bases lay between the germline ends. The CDR3 loop spans 12 amino acids. The CDR3 region is CASSLGTSWQFF. As DNA, the CDR3 is TGTGCCAGCAGCTTAGGCACTAGCTGGCAGTTCTTC.

V and J are TRBV6-1 and TRBJ1-5; D gene uncertain. Germline values: CDR1 MNHNS, CDR2 SASEGT. Trimming cost V 6 bases and J 10 bases, with 13 bases left between them. This CDR3 contains 12 residues. CDR3 sequence: CASSGNLRPQHF. The CDR3 DNA sequence: TGTGCCAGCAGCGGTAATCTTAGACCCCAGCATTTT.

The chain has TRBV7-2 and TRBJ2-7; a weak D match, TRBD1 (6 bases). V shed 0 bases and J shed 4 bases, with 13 bases lying between them. Germline V lookup: CDR1 SGHTA, CDR2 FQGNSA. The CDR3 has 15 amino acids. The CDR3 DNA follows: TGTGCCAGCAGCTTAGCTCCGGACAGATTGTACGAGCAGTACTTC. This sequence encodes CASSLAPDRLYEQYF.

The gene calls are TRBV5-1 and TRBJ1-2, with TRBD1 matching 10 bases. The CDR3 contains 14 residues. With V trimmed by 4 bases and J by 6 bases, 6 bases remained unmatched. Germline values: CDR1 SGHRS, CDR2 YFSETQ. CDR3 region: CASSGLGQGDGYTF. CDR3 sequence (DNA): TGCGCCAGCAGCGGGCTAGGACAGGGGGATGGCTACACCTTC.

A single count supports this clone. V gene TRBV4-2 combines with J gene TRBJ2-1; 8 nucleotides line up with TRBD1. CDR1 is LGHNA and CDR2 is YNFKEQ in the germline V gene. The CDR3 consists of 15 residues. The junction had 2 bases not matched to a gene; V was cut back by 1 base and J by 3 bases. In DNA, the CDR3 is TGTGCCAGCAGCCAAGGGGACAGGATCTACAATGAGCAGTTCTTC. Translated: CASSQGDRIYNEQFF.

This clone is a singleton in its sample. This chain uses TRBV10-3 with TRBJ2-1; 8 bases align to TRBD2. V was pared by 10 bases and J by 0 bases, with 8 bases of the junction left unmatched. This CDR3 is 15 amino acids long. Germline lookup yields CDR1 ENHRY and CDR2 SYGVKD. The CDR3 DNA reads as TGTGCCACCCGGGGGGGAGGGCACTCCTACAATGAGCAGTTCTTC. Amino acid sequence: CATRGGGHSYNEQFF.

The chain uses TRBV6-5 and TRBJ1-6; D gene unclear. This CDR3 comprises 15 residues. Germline values: CDR1 MNHEY, CDR2 SVGAGI. V was cut by 6 bases and J by 8 bases, with 17 bases left in between. CDR3 protein: CASSRSIARDSPLHF. For the CDR3, the DNA is TGTGCCAGCAGCCGGTCCATAGCGCGGGATTCACCCCTCCACTTT.

The gene calls are TRBV5-8 and TRBJ1-5; no reliable D call. The CDR3 is made up of 14 amino acids. Trimming took 0 bases from V and 4 from J, leaving 8 bases between them. Per the germline V gene, CDR1 is SGHTS and CDR2 is YDEGEE. The CDR3 here is CASSLEGGNQPQHF. The CDR3 DNA follows: TGTGCCAGCAGCTTGGAGGGAGGGAATCAGCCCCAGCATTTT.

V usage is TRBV30 and J usage is TRBJ2-7, with D perhaps TRBD2 (5 bases). There are 13 residues in the CDR3. V was clipped by 1 base and J by 3 bases, with 10 bases between them. Germline CDR1 and CDR2: GTSNPN and SVGIG (reference sequence). For the CDR3, the DNA is TGTGCCTGGAGTGCGGGATCCGGCTACGAGCAGTACTTC. It translates to CAWSAGSGYEQYF. The variable domain in full, completed from reference TRBV30 and TRBJ2-7, reads SQTIHQWPATLVQPVGSPLSLECTVEGTSNPNLYWYRQAAGRGLQLLFYSVGIGQISSEVPQNLSASRPQDRQFILSSKKLLLSDSGFYLCAWSAGSGYEQYFGPGTRLTVT.

The CDR3 loop reads CASVGRGEQYF. CDR3 nucleotides: TGTGCCAGTGTTGGGCGGGGAGAGCAGTACTTC. The V call is TRBV19, the J call TRBJ2-7; possibly TRBD2 for D (6 bases). V lost 8 bases, J lost 7 bases, and 12 bases lay in between. CDR3 length equals 11 residues. CDR1 LNHDA and CDR2 SQIVND come from the germline V gene (reference sequence).

The chain couples TRBV28 to TRBJ1-3; D remains unclear. The germline V gene has CDR1 MDHEN and CDR2 SYDVKM. CDR3 length equals 15 residues. Trimming left V 5 bases short and J 0 bases short, with 11 bases between. The CDR3 sequence is CASSTEAGSGNTIYF. CDR3 nucleotide sequence: TGTGCCAGCAGTACCGAGGCTGGCTCTGGAAACACCATATATTTT. The full variable domain, completed using reference TRBV28 and TRBJ1-3, is DVKVTQSSRYLVKRTGEKVFLECVQDMDHENMFWYRQDPGLGLRLIYFSYDVKMKEKGDIPEGYSVSREKKERFSLILESASTNQTSMYLCASSTEAGSGNTIYFGEGSWLTVV.